This T cell receptor beta chain appears in the sequencing data of a study of T cells in Graves' hyperthyroidism and ophthalmopathy. Amplified TCR beta CDR3 regions derived from RNA transcripts. Using the HTBI primer set, a first-round RT-PCR was run on the TCR CDR3. In TCRdb, the multiplex PCR reads were re-called with MiXCR into one record per CDR3 protein. The sample lists approximately 600,000 distinct CDR3 sequences; 12% to 15% were seen once. Study-wide results and limits: It was a median roughly 6.5 months before onset that the model predicted ophthalmopathy.

The PBMCs were taken from 10 ml of fresh peripheral blood. This clonotype came up many times. Its antigen is undetermined. Germline values: CDR1 MNHEY, CDR2 SMNVEV (reference sequence). This CDR3 has 18 amino acids. Germline trimming cut 4 bases from V and 2 bases from J; bases unmatched to any gene: 11. What was sequenced was blood. The TCR originated in a woman aged 18-30 years with Graves' ophthalmopathy. The chain combines TRBV27 with TRBJ2-3; TRBD2 aligns across 11 bases. The CDR3 nucleotides read TGTGCCAGCAGTTCTCACGCCGGGACTAGCGGATACACAGATACGCAGTATTTT. It codes for CASSSHAGTSGYTDTQYF.